The 18 T cell receptor beta chains presented below share a single source sample, sequenced in a study of cytomegalovirus exposure and HLA in healthy donors. It was with 60 Vbeta and 13 Jbeta primers that the PCR ran. TCRdb keeps only in-frame clones here, not all; method: immunoSEQ multiplex PCR. The table shows 150,000 or so clones, with around four fifths occurring only once. The sample comprised PBMCs. Every receptor here comes from a man in his late teens or twenties in good health and CMV-seropositive.

This clone has more than one count but fewer than ten. The chain couples TRBV27 to TRBJ2-3, with a possible D match to TRBD2 (5 bases). The V gene's germline CDR1 is MNHEY and CDR2 SMNVEV (reference sequence). V was shortened by 2 bases and J by 3 bases, with 6 bases between the two germline ends. This CDR3 region has 13 residues. Here the CDR3 reads CASSLGETDTQYF. The DNA for the CDR3 is TGTGCCAGCAGTTTAGGGGAGACAGATACGCAGTATTTT.

This clone came up once. The chain recombines TRBV4-1 with TRBJ2-6; tentatively, D is TRBD2 (5 bases). This CDR3 contains 19 residues. V lost 0 bases to trimming and J lost 0 bases, with 15 bases between them. Per germline, CDR1 MGHRA and CDR2 YSYEKL. In DNA, the CDR3 is TGCGCCAGCAGCCAAGATCGAGGGATCGCGCTCTCTGGGGCCAACGTCCTGACTTTC. This encodes CASSQDRGIALSGANVLTF.

V gene TRBV10-1 combines with J gene TRBJ2-5, with 11 bases fitting TRBD1. Germline loops: CDR1 WNHNN, CDR2 SYGVQD (reference sequence). This CDR3 spans 15 amino acids. The ends lost 6 bases at V and 4 bases at J; junction bases unmatched: 7. The CDR3 spells CASSPGQGGLETQYF. CDR3 sequence (DNA): TGCGCCAGCAGCCCGGGACAGGGGGGATTAGAGACCCAGTACTTC.

DNA of the CDR3: TGTGCCAGCAGCCCTAGTGGGGGGGCGGGCACAGATACGCAGTATTTT. Amino acids: CASSPSGGAGTDTQYF. The gene calls are TRBV13 and TRBJ2-3; tentative D call: TRBD2 (7 bases). CDR1 PRHDT and CDR2 FYEKMQ come from the germline V gene (reference sequence). The CDR3 runs to 16 residues. Trimming pared 5 bases from V and 1 base from J, leaving 16 bases between.

The rearrangement uses TRBV27 and TRBJ1-2, with 8 bases aligning to TRBD1. The V gene end was trimmed by 9 bases and the J gene end by 2 bases; junction bases not matched to a gene: 8. The CDR3 is made up of 14 amino acids. Per the germline V gene, CDR1 is MNHEY and CDR2 is SMNVEV (reference sequence). For the CDR3, the DNA is TGTGCCAGTAAAGACAGGGGCCTCAACTATGGCTACACCTTC. This sequence encodes CASKDRGLNYGYTF.

V usage is TRBV4-3 and J usage is TRBJ2-1, with 12 nucleotides matching TRBD2. Germline CDR1 and CDR2: LGHNA and YSLEER. Trimming removed 5 bases from V and 9 bases from J; junction bases left unmatched: 8. This CDR3 has 15 residues. The CDR3 loop is CASSSRLAGDSEQFF. The CDR3 bases are TGCGCCAGCAGCTCGAGACTAGCGGGAGACTCTGAGCAGTTCTTC.

This clone was counted only a few times. The same CDR3 also results from other DNA sequences found in this sample. The chain is built from TRBV5-1 and TRBJ2-3; no firm D call. The CDR3 loop spans 13 amino acids. Trimming removed 2 bases at V and 3 bases at J, with 7 bases between. CDR1 is SGHRS and CDR2 is YFSETQ in the germline V gene. Written as DNA, the CDR3 is TGCGCCAGCAGCTTCCGCGATACAGATACGCAGTATTTT. Residues: CASSFRDTDTQYF.

The chain uses TRBV1 and TRBJ2-3; the DNA was not compared with TRBD2, the D call given in the table. TRBV1 is given as a pseudogene. This CDR3 region has 19 residues. DNA of the CDR3: TGCACCAGCAGCCAAGAAAAGCGGGGGTCTAGCGGGAGAGCAGATACGCAGTATTTT. Amino acids: CTSSQEKRGSSGRADTQYF.

The gene calls are TRBV6-1 and TRBJ2-7; a weak D match, TRBD1 (5 bases). The CDR3 has 15 residues. V was shortened by 4 bases and J by 3 bases, with 16 bases between the two germline ends. Germline V lookup: CDR1 MNHNS, CDR2 SASEGT. The CDR3 DNA reads as TGTGCCAGCAGTGGGATCAGGGTCGGATACTACGAGCAGTACTTC. Its translation: CASSGIRVGYYEQYF.

The CDR3 region is CASSQEGTGAHTEAFF. CDR3 coding DNA: TGTGCCAGCAGCCAAGAAGGGACAGGGGCCCACACTGAAGCTTTCTTT. The chain couples TRBV4-2 to TRBJ1-1; 10 bases match TRBD1. With V trimmed by 0 bases and J by 3 bases, 4 bases remained unmatched. Germline V gene lookup returns CDR1 LGHNA and CDR2 YNFKEQ. The CDR3 is made up of 16 amino acids.

This chain joins TRBV7-2 and TRBJ2-7, with 8 bases lining up with TRBD2. Germline lookup yields CDR1 SGHTA and CDR2 FQGNSA. Losses at the gene ends were 2 bases for V and 2 bases for J; bases not matched to a gene: 8. CDR3 length equals 16 residues. The CDR3 DNA reads TGTGCCAGCAGCTTATCCCGGACTAGCCCACCCTACGAGCAGTACTTC. It yields the protein CASSLSRTSPPYEQYF.

This clone has only one observation. The chain carries TRBV29-1 and TRBJ2-5, with 10 nucleotides matching TRBD1. V was clipped by 7 bases and J by 4 bases; unmatched bases: 6. The CDR3 has 13 amino acids. CDR1 is SQVTM and CDR2 is ANQGSEA in the germline V gene. CDR3 sequence reads: CSALDRGGETQYF. In DNA form, the CDR3 reads TGCAGCGCCCTGGACAGGGGGGGAGAGACCCAGTACTTC.

The genes are TRBV28 and TRBJ1-5, with 8 bases lining up with TRBD1. The CDR3 contains 16 residues. Germline-derived CDR1 and CDR2 are MDHEN and SYDVKM. The trim removed 5 bases at V and 2 bases at J, leaving 8 bases unmatched. CDR3 sequence (DNA): TGTGCCAGCAGTATGTTAAAGACAGGGGGCAATCAGCCCCAGCATTTT. Residues: CASSMLKTGGNQPQHF.

The chain uses TRBV30 and TRBJ1-1, with 8 bases lining up with TRBD1. J was trimmed by 6 bases and V by 3 bases; bases with no gene match: 9. CDR1 and CDR2 from the germline V gene are GTSNPN and SVGIG (reference sequence). The CDR3 loop spans 14 amino acids. As DNA, the CDR3 is TGTGCCTGGAGGTATCAGGGGGCGAAGGCTGAAGCTTTCTTT. As protein: CAWRYQGAKAEAFF.

This rearrangement joins TRBV28 to TRBJ2-7; 7 bases align to TRBD2. Germline trimming cut 4 bases from V and 6 bases from J; bases unmatched to any gene: 0. In germline, CDR1 is MDHEN, CDR2 SYDVKM. The CDR3 spans 11 residues. The CDR3 bases are TGTGCCAGCAGTTGGGAGGGCGAGCAGTACTTC. As protein: CASSWEGEQYF.

This chain connects TRBV25-1 to TRBJ2-5, with TRBD1 identical over 8 bases. The DNA end is more similar to TRBJ2-7, so the J call may be wrong. The CDR3 extends over 17 amino acids. Germline CDR1 MGHDK, CDR2 SYGVNS. This CDR3 is CASSGRDRRGSAYEQYF. In nucleotides, the CDR3 is TGTGCCAGCAGTGGGCGGGACAGGCGCGGATCGGCGTACGAGCAGTACTTC.

J is TRBJ1-1 and V is TRBV21-1; the table's D call, TRBD1, was not checked against the DNA. TRBV21-1 is deemed a pseudogene. CDR3 length: 13 residues. CDR3 bases: TGTGCCAGCAGCAGGCACATGAACACTGAAGCTTTCTTT. It translates to CASSRHMNTEAFF.

This rearrangement joins TRBV18 to TRBJ1-1; TRBD1 might be the D (5 bases). CDR1 and CDR2 from the germline V gene are KGHSH and LQKENI. This CDR3 spans 15 amino acids. V was trimmed by 6 bases and J by 3 bases, leaving 17 bases between them. CDR3 in amino acids: CASSSGGVGYTEAFF. The CDR3 DNA is TGTGCCAGCTCGTCCGGGGGGGTCGGGTACACTGAAGCTTTCTTT.